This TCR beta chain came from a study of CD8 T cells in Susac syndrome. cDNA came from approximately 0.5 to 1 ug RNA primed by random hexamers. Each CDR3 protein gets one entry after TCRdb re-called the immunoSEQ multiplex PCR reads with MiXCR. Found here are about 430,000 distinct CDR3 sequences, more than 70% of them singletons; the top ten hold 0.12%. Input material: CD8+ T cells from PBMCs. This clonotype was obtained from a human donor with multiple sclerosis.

The CDR3 spells CASSLSVQGSNYGYTF. In nucleotides, the CDR3 is TGTGCCAGCAGTTTATCTGTCCAGGGGAGTAACTATGGCTACACCTTC. The J gene is TRBJ1-2, the V gene TRBV27; possible D gene TRBD1, 6 bases. Germline CDR1 is MNHEY and CDR2 is SMNVEV (reference sequence). Trimming cost V 0 bases and J 1 base, with 12 bases left between them. The CDR3 is made up of 16 amino acids.